The 27 T cell receptor beta chains listed next were all sequenced from one sample in a study of T cell responses to AZD1222 COVID-19 vaccine. TCRdb keeps only in-frame clones here, not all; method: immunoSEQ multiplex PCR. The data show 80,000 to 95,000 clones, over 75% seen once. Sample: peripheral blood, taken 28 days after the second AZD1222 dose. These receptors originate from an adult who received the AZD1222 COVID-19 vaccine.

The chain employs TRBV5-4 and TRBJ2-7; D tentatively reads TRBD1 or TRBD2 (5 bases each). Per germline, CDR1 SGHNT and CDR2 YYREEE (reference sequence). CDR3 length equals 15 residues. Trimming removed 0 bases at V and 1 base at J, with 11 bases between. CDR3 protein: CASSLAGTESYEQYF. CDR3 bases: TGTGCCAGCAGCTTGGCCGGGACGGAATCCTACGAGCAGTACTTC.

The chain couples TRBV6-5 to TRBJ2-3; TRBD2 agrees at 7 bases. J lost 3 bases, V lost 6 bases, and 3 bases had no gene match. The CDR3 runs to 13 residues. In germline, CDR1 is MNHEY, CDR2 SVGAGI. This CDR3 reads CASRDSGTDTQYF. The DNA for the CDR3 is TGTGCCAGCAGGGATAGCGGGACAGATACGCAGTATTTT.

This clone was seen only once. The chain recombines TRBV6-6 with TRBJ1-2; 8 nucleotides agree with TRBD1. The ends lost 8 bases at V and 9 bases at J; junction bases unmatched: 11. CDR1 is MNHNY and CDR2 is SVGAGI in the germline V gene (reference sequence). The CDR3 is 13 amino acids. This CDR3 is CASGGQGVVRYTF. DNA of the CDR3: TGTGCCAGCGGTGGACAGGGAGTCGTTCGCTACACCTTC.

The CDR3 nucleotides are TGTGCCAGCAGTACTCCCGGGGGGGGGCGAGCTAACTATGGCTACACCTTC. Amino acid sequence: CASSTPGGGRANYGYTF. The genes are TRBV28 and TRBJ1-2; D possibly corresponds to TRBD1 (6 bases). Trimming took 5 bases from V and 0 from J, leaving 19 bases between them. The CDR3 is 17 residues long. The germline V gene encodes CDR1 MDHEN and CDR2 SYDVKM.

The chain uses TRBV5-6 and TRBJ1-6; no clear D. The CDR3 covers 14 residues. V lost 0 bases, J lost 6 bases, and 7 bases lay in between. Per germline, CDR1 SGHDT and CDR2 YYEEEE. CDR3 loop: CASSLDRSNSPLHF. The CDR3 nucleotides read TGTGCCAGCAGCTTGGACAGATCTAATTCACCCCTCCACTTT.

The sample holds one count of this clone. CDR3 amino acids: CAIRRVEGSNQPQHF. The CDR3 DNA is TGTGCCATCCGCAGGGTCGAGGGGAGCAATCAGCCCCAGCATTTT. The chain couples TRBV6-5 to TRBJ1-5, with D tentatively TRBD1 (5 bases). V gave up 10 bases and J gave up 1 base, with 17 bases separating them. There are 15 residues in the CDR3. CDR1 MNHEY and CDR2 SVGAGI come from the germline V gene.

CDR3 protein: CASSEGAFQPQHF. The CDR3 DNA is TGTGCCAGCAGTGAGGGGGCCTTTCAGCCCCAGCATTTT. The gene calls are TRBV6-4 and TRBJ1-5; D is perhaps TRBD1 (6 bases). The germline V gene has CDR1 MRHNA and CDR2 SNTAGT. This CDR3 comprises 13 residues. Trimming removed 3 bases from V and 6 bases from J, with 9 bases in between.

CDR3 protein: CASFTHSGANVLTF. The CDR3 DNA reads TGTGCCAGCTTTACACACTCTGGGGCCAACGTCCTGACTTTC. The chain uses TRBV6-5 and TRBJ2-6, with D unclear. Trimming pared 8 bases from V and 0 bases from J, leaving 8 bases between. Germline-derived CDR1 and CDR2 are MNHEY and SVGAGI. The CDR3 loop spans 14 amino acids.

The chain uses TRBV29-1 and TRBJ1-2, with 7 positions matching TRBD1. V lost 5 bases, J lost 5 bases, and 8 bases stayed unmatched. This CDR3 comprises 13 residues. Germline V gives CDR1 SQVTM, CDR2 ANQGSEA. The CDR3 nucleotides are TGCAGCGTTCAGCCCGGGACAGCATATGGCTACACCTTC. Amino acids: CSVQPGTAYGYTF.

This sequence joins TRBV7-2 and TRBJ1-2, with a tentative D call TRBD1 (5 bases). Germline CDR1 is SGHTA and CDR2 is FQGNSA. Between the trimmed V and J ends, which lost 0 bases and 2 bases, there was a span of 10 bases. There are 15 residues in the CDR3. The CDR3 sequence is CASSLAARGNYGYTF. DNA of the CDR3: TGTGCCAGCAGCTTAGCGGCACGGGGGAACTATGGCTACACCTTC.

V is TRBV27 and J is TRBJ1-5; D is perhaps TRBD1 (5 bases). The CDR3 sequence is 17 residues long. CDR1 and CDR2 (germline): MNHEY, SMNVEV (reference sequence). Trimming removed 1 base from V and 1 base from J, with 14 bases in between. The DNA of the CDR3 is TGTGCCAGCAGTTTATTGAGCGGGGGAAGGAGCAATCAGCCCCAGCATTTT. It is translated as CASSLLSGGRSNQPQHF.

This clone was seen only a few times. V and J are TRBV6-2 or TRBV6-3 and TRBJ1-1; D is possibly TRBD1 (5 bases). CDR3 length: 13 amino acids. The germline V gene encodes CDR1 MNHEY and CDR2 SVGEGT. The ends were cut back, 2 bases at V and 1 base at J, with 5 bases in the middle. CDR3 in amino acids: CASSYGGNTEAFF. CDR3 DNA sequence: TGTGCCAGCAGTTACGGGGGGAACACTGAAGCTTTCTTT.

The rearrangement joins TRBV2 to TRBJ2-2, with unresolved D. Germline lookup yields CDR1 SNHLY and CDR2 FYNNEI. Trimming took off 4 bases at V and 5 bases at J, with 8 bases between the two ends. The length of the CDR3 is 13 residues. The CDR3 here is CASSVLRTGELFF. The CDR3, as DNA: TGTGCCAGCAGTGTACTTAGGACCGGGGAGCTGTTTTTT.

The J gene is TRBJ1-6, the V gene TRBV19; D not certain. The CDR3 totals 13 residues. Germline assignment: CDR1 LNHDA and CDR2 SQIVND (reference sequence). Trimming shortened V by 10 bases and J by 4 bases, and 11 bases separated the two germline ends. The chain's CDR3 is CATRTSYNSPLHF. The CDR3 DNA sequence: TGTGCCACCAGGACCTCTTATAATTCACCCCTCCACTTT.

The rearrangement uses TRBV19 and TRBJ2-7; D uncertain. Trimming removed 3 bases at V and 0 bases at J, with 6 bases between. The CDR3 contains 13 residues. CDR1 is LNHDA and CDR2 is SQIVND in the germline V gene (reference sequence). The CDR3 loop reads CASSIRHSYEQYF. Here the CDR3 DNA reads TGTGCCAGTAGTATCAGACACTCCTACGAGCAGTACTTC.

V is TRBV27 and J is TRBJ1-3; D not resolved. Germline loops: CDR1 MNHEY, CDR2 SMNVEV (reference sequence). Trimming removed 0 bases at V and 0 bases at J, with 9 bases between. This CDR3 comprises 16 residues. CDR3 DNA: TGTGCCAGCAGTTTATCAGCCCGAACCTCTGGAAACACCATATATTTT. Its protein is CASSLSARTSGNTIYF.

The rearrangement uses TRBV6-2 or TRBV6-3 and TRBJ2-3; no reliable D call. Germline assignment: CDR1 MNHEY and CDR2 SVGEGT. CDR3 size: 12 residues. Trimming took off 0 bases at V and 5 bases at J, with 3 bases between the two ends. The CDR3 region is CASSYSLDTQYF. CDR3 nucleotides: TGTGCCAGCAGTTACTCCCTAGATACGCAGTATTTT.

This clone showed up just a few times. This chain uses TRBV5-4 with TRBJ2-5, with 10 nucleotides matching TRBD2. Unmatched junction bases numbered 7, after V lost 0 bases and J lost 5 bases. This CDR3 comprises 16 residues. Germline-derived CDR1 and CDR2 are SGHNT and YYREEE (reference sequence). In DNA, the CDR3 is TGTGCCAGCAGCTTGGGAGCAGCGGGGGGGTATGAGACCCAGTACTTC. It encodes CASSLGAAGGYETQYF. The variable domain in full, with the rest retrieved from reference TRBV5-4 and TRBJ2-5, is ETGVTQSPTHLIKTRGQQVTLRCSSQSGHNTVSWYQQALGQGPQFIFQYYREEENGRGNFPPRFSGLQFPNYSSELNVNALELDDSALYLCASSLGAAGGYETQYFGPGTRLLVL.

This chain uses TRBV19 with TRBJ2-7; the match to TRBD2 covers 8 bases. The CDR3 is made up of 14 amino acids. Germline-derived CDR1 and CDR2 are LNHDA and SQIVND (reference sequence). Losses at the gene ends were 3 bases for V and 3 bases for J; bases not matched to a gene: 4. The CDR3 DNA is TGTGCCAGTAGTATCGGGCGGGGGGACTACGAGCAGTACTTC. Translated: CASSIGRGDYEQYF.

The chain carries TRBV28 and TRBJ1-5, with a weak D call TRBD1 (5 bases). There are 18 residues in the CDR3. The germline CDR1 and CDR2 sequences are MDHEN and SYDVKM. Trimming stripped 9 bases from V and 3 bases from J, with 27 bases between. DNA for the CDR3: TGTGCCAGTATCCTTTATCGGGGAGGGGAGGAGGCCAATCAGCCCCAGCATTTT. This translates into CASILYRGGEEANQPQHF. Complete variable domain (other parts from reference TRBV28 and TRBJ1-5): DVKVTQSSRYLVKRTGEKVFLECVQDMDHENMFWYRQDPGLGLRLIYFSYDVKMKEKGDIPEGYSVSREKKERFSLILESASTNQTSMYLCASILYRGGEEANQPQHFGDGTRLSIL.

The chain joins TRBV18 to TRBJ1-2; TRBD1 matches 8 bases. Germline V gene sequence: CDR1 KGHSH, CDR2 LQKENI. V was clipped by 2 bases and J by 6 bases; unmatched bases: 11. The CDR3 length is 16 residues. CDR3 coding DNA: TGTGCCAGCTCACCATTACAGGGGGGAAGCTCCGATGGCTACACCTTC. Its protein product is CASSPLQGGSSDGYTF.

This chain joins TRBV30 and TRBJ1-1; maybe TRBD1 (5 bases). The V gene lost 2 bases and the J gene lost 1 base, with 11 bases spanning the gap. The CDR3 has 14 residues. Germline CDR1 GTSNPN, CDR2 SVGIG (reference sequence). The CDR3 nucleotides read TGTGCCTGGAGTCGCGGGACGGCGAACACTGAAGCTTTCTTT. It translates to CAWSRGTANTEAFF. Full variable domain (remainder filled in from reference TRBV30 and TRBJ1-1): SQTIHQWPATLVQPVGSPLSLECTVEGTSNPNLYWYRQAAGRGLQLLFYSVGIGQISSEVPQNLSASRPQDRQFILSSKKLLLSDSGFYLCAWSRGTANTEAFFGQGTRLTVV.

The chain has TRBV10-3 and TRBJ1-5; 9 nucleotides line up with TRBD1. Germline values: CDR1 ENHRY, CDR2 SYGVKD. This CDR3 has 15 amino acids. J gave up 3 bases and V 10 bases, and 10 bases lay outside the gene matches. CDR3 sequence reads: CATGIRDRDNQPQHF. The CDR3 DNA sequence: TGTGCCACCGGGATCCGGGACAGGGACAATCAGCCCCAGCATTTT.

The chain has TRBV6-5 and TRBJ1-6; D not certain. Trimming took 7 bases from V and 0 from J, leaving 10 bases between them. This CDR3 region has 15 residues. Germline V gene lookup returns CDR1 MNHEY and CDR2 SVGAGI. CDR3 in amino acids: CASTLDSSYNSPLHF. DNA of the CDR3: TGTGCCAGCACCTTGGATAGCTCCTATAATTCACCCCTCCACTTT.

The chain uses TRBV21-1 and TRBJ2-3; TRBD2, as called in the table, went unchecked against the DNA. TRBV21-1 counts as a pseudogene. The CDR3 sequence is 14 residues long. The CDR3 bases are TGTGCCAACCGCTTTAGCTTTAGCACAGATACGCAGTATTTT. Protein: CANRFSFSTDTQYF.

This chain connects TRBV6-6 to TRBJ1-1, with 8 bases aligning to TRBD1. The CDR3 is made up of 17 amino acids. Trimming cost V 5 bases and J 0 bases; bases outside gene matches: 11. CDR1 and CDR2 from the germline V gene are MNHNY and SVGAGI (reference sequence). This chain's CDR3 is CASSPRTGPLLNTEAFF. The CDR3 DNA sequence: TGTGCCAGCAGTCCTAGGACAGGGCCCCTCCTGAACACTGAAGCTTTCTTT.

This clone was picked up a small number of times. The rearrangement links TRBV6-2 or TRBV6-3 to TRBJ2-2, with D possibly called TRBD1 or TRBD2 (5 bases each). The germline V gene has CDR1 MNHEY and CDR2 SVGEGT. The V end lost 2 bases, the J end lost 4 bases, and 17 bases lay between the germline ends. CDR3 length: 17 residues. CDR3 DNA: TGTGCCAGCAGTTACGAAGGGGTGCGGGTTACCACCGGGGAGCTGTTTTTT. Translating it yields CASSYEGVRVTTGELFF.